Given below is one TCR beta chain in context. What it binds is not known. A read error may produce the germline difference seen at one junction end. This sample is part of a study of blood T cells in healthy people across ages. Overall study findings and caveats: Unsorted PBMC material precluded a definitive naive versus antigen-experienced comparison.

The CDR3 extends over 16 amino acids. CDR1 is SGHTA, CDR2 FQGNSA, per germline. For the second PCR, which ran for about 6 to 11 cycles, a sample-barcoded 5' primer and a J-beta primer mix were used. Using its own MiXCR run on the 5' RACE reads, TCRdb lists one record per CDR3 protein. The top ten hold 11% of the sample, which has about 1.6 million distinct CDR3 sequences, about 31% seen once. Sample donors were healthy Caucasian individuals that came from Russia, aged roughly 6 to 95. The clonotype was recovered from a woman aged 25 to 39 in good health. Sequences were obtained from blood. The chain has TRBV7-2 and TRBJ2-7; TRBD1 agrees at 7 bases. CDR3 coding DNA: TGTGTCAGCAGCTTAGTGACCGGGACAGCCTTTCGGGAGCAGTACTTC. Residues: CVSSLVTGTAFREQYF.